This T cell receptor (beta chain) appears in the sequencing data of a study of regulatory T cells in long-lasting Graves disease. Study results and caveats: Persistent Graves' patients showed reduced TCR diversity versus newly diagnosed patients.

The time point here: newly diagnosed GD, antithyroid drugs for less than 3 months. After RNA was extracted from PBMCs, the TCR library was made from it. Libraries of TCR beta came from iRepertoire HTBI primers plus Arm-PCR of CDR3 regions. MiXCR, applied by TCRdb to the multiplex PCR reads, yields one record per CDR3 protein. The repertoire includes a few hundred thousand distinct CDR3 sequences, less than 15% of them detected once, and approximately 17% sits in the top ten. Note on this clonotype: Its specificity is unknown.

These records were also assigned to another study, of T cells in Graves' hyperthyroidism and ophthalmopathy.

The sample consisted of peripheral blood mononuclear cells (PBMCs), taken at new diagnosis, from a patient treated with antithyroid drugs. The TCR sequence derives from a woman between 45 and 60 years old with Graves disease.

In nucleotides, the CDR3 is TGCGCCAGCAGCTTGGACAGGGCCGGTGAAAAACTGTTTTTT. Encoded protein: CASSLDRAGEKLFF. The rearrangement links TRBV5-1 to TRBJ1-4; tentatively, D is TRBD1 (6 bases). The V and J ends lost 0 bases and 7 bases respectively, with 10 bases between them. CDR1 SGHRS and CDR2 YFSETQ come from the germline V gene. CDR3 length: 14 residues.